The T cell receptor beta chain under discussion was sequenced for a study of OX40 agonist ivuxolimab in advanced cancers. Overall study context: The diagnoses of dose-escalation patients were hepatocellular carcinoma, melanoma, renal cell or head and neck cancer.

Sequencing used immunoSEQ multiplex PCR; TCRdb keeps in-frame clones, though not all of them. This sample yields more than 20,000 clones, of which 83% are seen a single time; about a fifth belongs to the top ten. Germline V CDR1 and CDR2: SGDLS, YYNGEE. Trimming pared 0 bases from V and 0 bases from J, leaving 7 bases between. The CDR3 is 14 residues long. The chain joins TRBV9 to TRBJ2-7, with D unresolved. The source material was CD4+ or CD8+ T cells sorted from blood, sampled in a trial of the OX40 agonist ivuxolimab. The source is an adult with an advanced solid tumor such as melanoma, head and neck, liver or kidney cancer. CDR3 DNA: TGTGCCAGCAGCGTAGAGGGTAGCTCCTACGAGCAGTACTTC. This encodes CASSVEGSSYEQYF.